The 20 T cell receptor beta chains reported below all come from one sample, sequenced in a study of CD8 T cells in Susac syndrome. The RNA input was 0.5 to 1 ug, and it was reverse transcribed with random hexamers. TCRdb reprocessed the immunoSEQ multiplex PCR reads via MiXCR and lists one record per CDR3 protein. The sample yields roughly 330,000 distinct CDR3 sequences, 92% seen once. Material: CD4+ T cells from PBMCs. The source is a human donor with multiple sclerosis.

The chain uses TRBV7-3 and TRBJ1-1; 7 positions agree with TRBD1. The CDR3 covers 13 residues. From germline, CDR1 is SGHTA and CDR2 FQGTGA. Trimming at V came to 1 base and at J to 9 bases, leaving 5 bases not matched to a gene. CDR3 amino acids: CASSLSAGGKAFF. In nucleotides, the CDR3 is TGTGCCAGCAGCTTAAGCGCAGGGGGGAAAGCTTTCTTT.

The chain is built from TRBV7-2 and TRBJ2-5; D ambiguous. Trimming removed 8 bases at V and 4 bases at J, with 14 bases between. Germline CDR1 and CDR2: SGHTA and FQGNSA. There are 13 residues in the CDR3. The chain's CDR3 is CASPSPPRETQYF. CDR3 nucleotide sequence: TGTGCCAGCCCCTCCCCGCCCCGAGAGACCCAGTACTTC.

This rearrangement joins TRBV18 to TRBJ1-1; D is possibly TRBD1 (5 bases). CDR1 KGHSH and CDR2 LQKENI come from the germline V gene. V was pared by 0 bases and J by 3 bases, with 8 bases between. The CDR3 has 14 amino acids. CDR3 coding DNA: TGTGCCAGCTCACCACCCGGGGGACACACTGAAGCTTTCTTT. Encoded protein: CASSPPGGHTEAFF.

This chain links TRBV6-1 with TRBJ2-3; 13 bases agree with TRBD2. After removal of 2 bases from V and 6 bases from J, the junction contained 5 bases not matched to a gene. The CDR3 is 16 amino acids. The germline V gene has CDR1 MNHNS and CDR2 SASEGT. Written as DNA, the CDR3 is TGTGCCAGCAGTGAATTGACTAGCGGGGGGATTGATACGCAGTATTTT. Amino acids: CASSELTSGGIDTQYF.

The V call is TRBV5-1, the J call TRBJ1-2; TRBD1 matches 7 bases. With V trimmed by 0 bases and J by 6 bases, 8 bases remained unmatched. The CDR3 contains 15 residues. The germline gives CDR1 SGHRS, CDR2 YFSETQ. The CDR3 region is CASSLEGQRTNGYTF. CDR3 sequence (DNA): TGCGCCAGCAGCTTGGAGGGACAGAGGACTAATGGCTACACCTTC.

CDR3 region: CSARATGQGNQPQHF. CDR3 DNA sequence: TGCAGTGCTAGAGCGACAGGGCAGGGCAATCAGCCCCAGCATTTT. J is TRBJ1-5 and V is TRBV20-1; TRBD1 matches at 7 bases. CDR3 length equals 15 residues. The trim removed 1 base at V and 2 bases at J, leaving 5 bases unmatched. CDR1 is DFQATT and CDR2 is SNEGSKA in the germline V gene (reference sequence).

The V and J genes are TRBV6-2 or TRBV6-3 and TRBJ2-7; no clear D. Germline V lookup: CDR1 MNHEY, CDR2 SVGEGT. V was shortened by 0 bases and J by 2 bases, with 11 bases between the two germline ends. The CDR3 is 15 amino acids. The CDR3 here is CASSYSGAQTYEQYF. The CDR3 DNA reads TGTGCCAGCAGTTACTCGGGCGCACAGACCTACGAGCAGTACTTC.

The chain has TRBV23-1 and TRBJ1-1, with 9 nucleotides matching TRBD1. TRBV23-1 is given ORF status, its function remaining uncertain. This CDR3 comprises 17 residues. V lost 3 bases and J lost 7; bases outside the gene matches: 15. CDR3 sequence reads: CASSHPRDREVGGEAFF. The CDR3 region has the DNA TGCGCCAGCAGTCACCCCCGGGACAGGGAGGTCGGTGGTGAAGCTTTCTTT.

V gene TRBV7-2 combines with J gene TRBJ2-1, with TRBD2 matching 12 bases. Germline V gives CDR1 SGHTA, CDR2 FQGNSA. The CDR3 is 16 amino acids. Trimming at V came to 5 bases and at J to 8 bases, leaving 10 bases not matched to a gene. As DNA, the CDR3 is TGTGCCAGCAGCCTCCCCCCGGGACTAGCGGGTCATGAGCAGTTCTTC. It yields the protein CASSLPPGLAGHEQFF.

This clonotype has a single count. This rearrangement joins TRBV30 to TRBJ2-5; D is unclear. This CDR3 has 13 amino acids. Between the trimmed V and J ends, which lost 3 bases and 1 base, there was a span of 9 bases. Germline V gene sequence: CDR1 GTSNPN, CDR2 SVGIG (reference sequence). This CDR3 is CAWSRSVQETQYF. CDR3 DNA: TGTGCCTGGAGCCGGTCGGTCCAAGAGACCCAGTACTTC.

The chain employs TRBV12-3 or TRBV12-4 and TRBJ2-7; D may correspond to TRBD1 or TRBD2 (5 bases each). Trimming removed 2 bases at V and 4 bases at J, with 9 bases between. The CDR3 has 13 residues. The DNA for the CDR3 is TGTGCCAGCAGTTTATCCGGGACGTACGAGCAGTACTTC. This sequence encodes CASSLSGTYEQYF.

The chain has TRBV20-1 and TRBJ2-3; no clear D gene. CDR3 length: 16 amino acids. Germline V gene data show CDR1 as DFQATT and CDR2 as SNEGSKA (reference sequence). Trimming pared 5 bases from V and 3 bases from J, leaving 21 bases between. CDR3 bases: TGCAGTGCTTCGAGTGGTCTTCGAAGTGCGACAGATACGCAGTATTTT. Translation: CSASSGLRSATDTQYF.

V and J are TRBV30 and TRBJ1-1; D remains ambiguous. V gave up 5 bases and J gave up 1 base, with 11 bases separating them. Germline V lookup: CDR1 GTSNPN, CDR2 SVGIG (reference sequence). The length of the CDR3 is 13 residues. CDR3 loop: CAWGRSRNTEAFF. The CDR3 nucleotides are TGTGCCTGGGGGCGTTCCCGGAACACTGAAGCTTTCTTT. The full variable domain, its missing parts supplied by reference TRBV30 and TRBJ1-1, is SQTIHQWPATLVQPVGSPLSLECTVEGTSNPNLYWYRQAAGRGLQLLFYSVGIGQISSEVPQNLSASRPQDRQFILSSKKLLLSDSGFYLCAWGRSRNTEAFFGQGTRLTVV.

This sequence joins TRBV5-1 and TRBJ2-1, with 8 bases fitting TRBD2. Germline CDR1 reads SGHRS; CDR2 reads YFSETQ. V was clipped by 7 bases and J by 5 bases; unmatched bases: 11. The CDR3 runs 15 residues. The CDR3 nucleotides read TGCGCCAGCGGCCTGGCGGGGGGTAGCGACAATGAGCAGTTCTTC. Translation: CASGLAGGSDNEQFF.

This chain links TRBV3-1 with TRBJ2-7; 12 positions agree with TRBD2. Germline CDR1 and CDR2: LGHDT and YNNKEL (reference sequence). After removal of 3 bases from V and 9 bases from J, the junction contained 9 bases not matched to a gene. The CDR3 is 15 residues long. The CDR3 loop reads CASSHGSTSGGRQYF. The CDR3 nucleotides are TGTGCCAGCAGCCATGGATCGACTAGCGGGGGACGGCAGTACTTC.

The V gene is TRBV12-3 or TRBV12-4, the J gene TRBJ1-5; D unresolved. Trimming cost V 8 bases and J 0 bases, with 8 bases left between them. The CDR3 loop spans 13 amino acids. CDR3: CASRRYSNQPQHF. CDR3 DNA: TGTGCCAGCCGCAGGTATAGCAATCAGCCCCAGCATTTT.

The gene calls are TRBV5-6 and TRBJ1-1, with TRBD1 matching 7 bases. The CDR3 is made up of 14 amino acids. Germline V lookup: CDR1 SGHDT, CDR2 YYEEEE. The junction had 3 bases not matched to a gene; V was cut back by 2 bases and J by 2 bases. The CDR3: CASSLWDRNTEAFF. The CDR3 DNA reads as TGTGCCAGCAGCTTATGGGACAGAAACACTGAAGCTTTCTTT.

This clonotype has a handful of counts. The chain couples TRBV4-2 to TRBJ2-2; D is unresolved. Germline assignment: CDR1 LGHNA and CDR2 YNFKEQ. Deletions cut 0 bases from V and 5 bases from J, with 7 bases between. The CDR3 contains 14 residues. As DNA, the CDR3 is TGTGCCAGCAGCCAAGATCGGCGGACCGGGGAGCTGTTTTTT. Protein: CASSQDRRTGELFF.

This chain links TRBV19 with TRBJ2-5; 7 bases match TRBD2. V gave up 6 bases and J gave up 4 bases; unmatched junction bases: 11. This CDR3 contains 15 residues. Germline V gene data show CDR1 as LNHDA and CDR2 as SQIVND (reference sequence). The CDR3 DNA follows: TGTGCCAGTAGGACACTAGCTGGGAGGGGAGAGACCCAGTACTTC. This gives the protein CASRTLAGRGETQYF.

The gene calls are TRBV4-2 and TRBJ2-1; D possibly corresponds to TRBD2 (7 bases). The CDR3 covers 18 residues. The germline gives CDR1 LGHNA, CDR2 YNFKEQ. Trimming left V 0 bases short and J 4 bases short, with 19 bases between. The CDR3 here is CASSQDVDKGGVYNEQFF. The CDR3 DNA reads TGTGCCAGCAGCCAAGATGTGGACAAGGGGGGGGTTTACAATGAGCAGTTCTTC.